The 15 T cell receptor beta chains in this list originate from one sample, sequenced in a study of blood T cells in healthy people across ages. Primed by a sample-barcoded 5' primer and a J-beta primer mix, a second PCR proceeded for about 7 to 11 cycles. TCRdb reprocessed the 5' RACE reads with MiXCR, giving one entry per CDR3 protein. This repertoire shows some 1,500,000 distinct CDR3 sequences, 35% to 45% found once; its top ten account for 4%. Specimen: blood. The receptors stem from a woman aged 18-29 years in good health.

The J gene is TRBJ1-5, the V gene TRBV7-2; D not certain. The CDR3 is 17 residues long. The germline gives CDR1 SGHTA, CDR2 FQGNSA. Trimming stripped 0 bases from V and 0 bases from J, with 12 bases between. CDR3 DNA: TGTGCCAGCAGCTTAGCGGTGACCGGTTATAGCAATCAGCCCCAGCATTTT. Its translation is CASSLAVTGYSNQPQHF.

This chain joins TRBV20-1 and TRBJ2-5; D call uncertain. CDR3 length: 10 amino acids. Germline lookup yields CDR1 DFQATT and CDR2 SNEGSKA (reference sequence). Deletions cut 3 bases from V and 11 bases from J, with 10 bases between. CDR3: CSARFNEQYF. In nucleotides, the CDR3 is TGCAGTGCTAGGTTCAATGAGCAGTACTTC.

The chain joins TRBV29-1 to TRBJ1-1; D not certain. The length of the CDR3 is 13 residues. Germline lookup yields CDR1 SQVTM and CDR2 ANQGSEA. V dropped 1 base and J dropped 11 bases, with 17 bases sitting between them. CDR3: CSVEGRQKDGAFF. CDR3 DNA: TGCAGCGTTGAAGGACGGCAGAAGGATGGGGCTTTCTTT.

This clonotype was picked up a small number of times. The CDR3 here is CASSQRAYGYTF. The CDR3, as DNA: TGTGCCAGCAGCCAGAGGGCCTATGGCTACACCTTC. The chain uses TRBV6-2 or TRBV6-3 and TRBJ1-2; D remains ambiguous. Germline V CDR1 and CDR2: MNHEY, SVGEGT. This CDR3 is 12 amino acids long. V was pared by 6 bases and J by 4 bases, with 9 bases between.

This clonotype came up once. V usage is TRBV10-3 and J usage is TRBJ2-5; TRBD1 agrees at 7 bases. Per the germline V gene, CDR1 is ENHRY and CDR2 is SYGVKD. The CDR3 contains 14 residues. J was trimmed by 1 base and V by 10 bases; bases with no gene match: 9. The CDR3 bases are TGTGCCACCAAAGGGGACAGTTTCCAAGAGACCCAGTACTTC. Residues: CATKGDSFQETQYF.

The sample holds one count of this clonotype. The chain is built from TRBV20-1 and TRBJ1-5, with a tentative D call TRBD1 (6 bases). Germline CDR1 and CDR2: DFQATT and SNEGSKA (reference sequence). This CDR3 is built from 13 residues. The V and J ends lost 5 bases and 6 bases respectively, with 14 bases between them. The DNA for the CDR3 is TGCAGTGCTGGAGTTGGGGGCGGTCAGCCCCAGCATTTT. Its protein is CSAGVGGGQPQHF.

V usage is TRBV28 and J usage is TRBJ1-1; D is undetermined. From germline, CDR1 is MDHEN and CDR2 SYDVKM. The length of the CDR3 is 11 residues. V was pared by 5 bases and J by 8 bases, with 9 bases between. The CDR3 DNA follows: TGTGCCAGCAGTCGTCGATCAGAAGCTTTCTTT. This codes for CASSRRSEAFF.

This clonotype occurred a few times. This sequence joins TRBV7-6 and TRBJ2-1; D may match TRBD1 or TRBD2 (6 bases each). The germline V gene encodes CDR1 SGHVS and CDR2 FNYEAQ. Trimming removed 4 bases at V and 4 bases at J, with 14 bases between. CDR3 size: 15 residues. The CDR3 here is CASSSGGLLYNEQFF. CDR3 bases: TGTGCCAGCAGCTCCGGGGGCCTCCTATACAATGAGCAGTTCTTC. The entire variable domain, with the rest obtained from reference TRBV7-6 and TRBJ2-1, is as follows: GAGVSQSPRYKVTKRGQDVALRCDPISGHVSLYWYRQALGQGPEFLTYFNYEAQQDKSGLPNDRFSAERPEGSISTLTIQRTEQRDSAMYRCASSSGGLLYNEQFFGPGTRLTVL.

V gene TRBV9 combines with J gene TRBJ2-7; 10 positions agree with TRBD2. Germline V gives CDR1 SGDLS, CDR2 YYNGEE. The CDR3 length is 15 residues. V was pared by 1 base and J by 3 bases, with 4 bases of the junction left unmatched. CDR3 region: CASSVRVAGGYEQYF. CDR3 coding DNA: TGTGCCAGCAGCGTAAGGGTAGCGGGAGGCTACGAGCAGTACTTC.

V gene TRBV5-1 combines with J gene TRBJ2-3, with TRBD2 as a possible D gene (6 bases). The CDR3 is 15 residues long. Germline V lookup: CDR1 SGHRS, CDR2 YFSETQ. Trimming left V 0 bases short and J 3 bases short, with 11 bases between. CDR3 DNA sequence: TGCGCCAGCAGCTTGGTTCTGGGACTGACAGATACGCAGTATTTT. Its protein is CASSLVLGLTDTQYF.

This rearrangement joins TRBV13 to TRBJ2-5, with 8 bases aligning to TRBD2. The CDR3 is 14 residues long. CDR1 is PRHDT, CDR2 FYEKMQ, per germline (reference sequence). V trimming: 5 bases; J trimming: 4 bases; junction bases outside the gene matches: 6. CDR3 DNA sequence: TGTGCCAGCAGCAACCGGGGGGGCTCAGAGACCCAGTACTTC. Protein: CASSNRGGSETQYF.

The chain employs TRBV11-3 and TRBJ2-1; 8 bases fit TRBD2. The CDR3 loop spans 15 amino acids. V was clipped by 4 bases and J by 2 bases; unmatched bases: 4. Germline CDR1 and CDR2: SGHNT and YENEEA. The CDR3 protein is CASSSGLGAYNEQFF. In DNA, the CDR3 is TGTGCCAGCAGCTCGGGACTAGGGGCCTACAATGAGCAGTTCTTC.

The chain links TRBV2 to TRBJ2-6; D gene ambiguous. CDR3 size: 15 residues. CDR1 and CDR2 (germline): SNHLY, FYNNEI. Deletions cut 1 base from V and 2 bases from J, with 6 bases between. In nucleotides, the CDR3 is TGTGCCAGCAGTGAAGAAAGGGCTGGGGCCAACGTCCTGACTTTC. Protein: CASSEERAGANVLTF.

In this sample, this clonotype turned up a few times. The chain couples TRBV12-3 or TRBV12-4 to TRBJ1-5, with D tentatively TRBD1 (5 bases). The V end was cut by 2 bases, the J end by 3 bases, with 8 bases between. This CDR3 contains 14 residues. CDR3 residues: CASSLSGHNQPQHF. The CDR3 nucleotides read TGTGCCAGCAGTTTATCGGGGCACAATCAGCCCCAGCATTTT.

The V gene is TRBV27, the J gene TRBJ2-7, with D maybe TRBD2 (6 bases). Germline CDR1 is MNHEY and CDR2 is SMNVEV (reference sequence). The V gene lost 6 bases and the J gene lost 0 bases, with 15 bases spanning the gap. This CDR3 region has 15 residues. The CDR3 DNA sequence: TGTGCCAGCAGAGGGTCGATGGGGGGCTCCTACGAGCAGTACTTC. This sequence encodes CASRGSMGGSYEQYF.